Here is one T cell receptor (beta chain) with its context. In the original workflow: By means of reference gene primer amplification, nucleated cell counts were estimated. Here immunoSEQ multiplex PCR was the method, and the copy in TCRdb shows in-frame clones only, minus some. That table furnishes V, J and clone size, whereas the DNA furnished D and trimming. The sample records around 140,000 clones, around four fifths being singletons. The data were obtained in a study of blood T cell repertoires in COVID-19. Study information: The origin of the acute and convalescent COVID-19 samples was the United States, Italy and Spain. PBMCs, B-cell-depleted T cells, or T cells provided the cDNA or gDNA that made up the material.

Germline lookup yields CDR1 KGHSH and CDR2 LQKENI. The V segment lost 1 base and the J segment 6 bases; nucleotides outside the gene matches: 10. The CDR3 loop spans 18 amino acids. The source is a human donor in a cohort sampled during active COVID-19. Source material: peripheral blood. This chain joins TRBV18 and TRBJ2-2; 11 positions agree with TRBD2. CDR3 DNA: TGTGCCAGCTCACCACGAACTAGCGGGGGTAACGGCGCCGGGGAGCTGTTTTTT. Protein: CASSPRTSGGNGAGELFF.